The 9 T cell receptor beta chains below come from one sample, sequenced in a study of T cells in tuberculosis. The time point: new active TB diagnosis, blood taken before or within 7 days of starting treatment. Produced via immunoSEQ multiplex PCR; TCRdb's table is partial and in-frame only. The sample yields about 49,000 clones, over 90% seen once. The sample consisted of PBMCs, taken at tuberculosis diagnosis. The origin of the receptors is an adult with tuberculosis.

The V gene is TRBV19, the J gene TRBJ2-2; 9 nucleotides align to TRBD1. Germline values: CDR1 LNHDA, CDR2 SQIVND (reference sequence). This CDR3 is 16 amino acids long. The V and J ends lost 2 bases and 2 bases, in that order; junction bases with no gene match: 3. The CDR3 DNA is TGTGCCAGTAGTATACCAACAGGGGGCAACACCGGGGAGCTGTTTTTT. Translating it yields CASSIPTGGNTGELFF.

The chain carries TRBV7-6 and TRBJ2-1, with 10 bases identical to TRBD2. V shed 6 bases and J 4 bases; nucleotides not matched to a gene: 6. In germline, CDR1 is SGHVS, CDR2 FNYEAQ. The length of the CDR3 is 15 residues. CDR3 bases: TGTGCCAGCAGTTCTCCGGGACTAGCGTACAATGAGCAGTTCTTC. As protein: CASSSPGLAYNEQFF.

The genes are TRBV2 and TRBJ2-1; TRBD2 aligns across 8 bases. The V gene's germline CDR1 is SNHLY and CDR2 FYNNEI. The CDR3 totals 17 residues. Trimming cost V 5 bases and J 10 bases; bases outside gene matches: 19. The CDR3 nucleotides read TGTGCCAGCAGTTCCCGCGGGGGGAGCGGGAGTCGGTACGAGCAGTTCTTC. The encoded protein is CASSSRGGSGSRYEQFF.

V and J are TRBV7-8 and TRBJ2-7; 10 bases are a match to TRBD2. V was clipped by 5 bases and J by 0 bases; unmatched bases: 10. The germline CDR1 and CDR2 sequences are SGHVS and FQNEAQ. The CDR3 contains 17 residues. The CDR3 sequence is CASSPYRAGGSSYEQYF. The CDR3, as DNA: TGTGCCAGCAGCCCATACCGAGCGGGAGGGAGCTCCTACGAGCAGTACTTC.

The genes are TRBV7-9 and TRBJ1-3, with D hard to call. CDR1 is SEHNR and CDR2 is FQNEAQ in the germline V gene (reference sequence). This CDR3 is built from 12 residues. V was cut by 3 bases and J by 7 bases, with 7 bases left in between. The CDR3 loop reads CASSFLPNTIYF. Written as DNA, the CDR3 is TGTGCCAGCAGCTTCCTTCCCAACACCATATATTTT.

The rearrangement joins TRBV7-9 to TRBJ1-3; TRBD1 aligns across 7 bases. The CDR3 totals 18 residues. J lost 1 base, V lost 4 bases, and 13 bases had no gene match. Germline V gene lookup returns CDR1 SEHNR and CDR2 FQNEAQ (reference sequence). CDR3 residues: CASSSYLDRARSGNTIYF. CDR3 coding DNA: TGTGCCAGCAGCTCTTACCTAGACAGGGCCCGGTCTGGAAACACCATATATTTT.

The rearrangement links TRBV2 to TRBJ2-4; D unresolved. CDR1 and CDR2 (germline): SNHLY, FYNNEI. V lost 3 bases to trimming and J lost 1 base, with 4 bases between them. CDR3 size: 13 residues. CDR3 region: CASSDRAKNIQYF. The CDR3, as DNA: TGTGCCAGCAGTGACAGGGCCAAAAACATTCAGTACTTC.

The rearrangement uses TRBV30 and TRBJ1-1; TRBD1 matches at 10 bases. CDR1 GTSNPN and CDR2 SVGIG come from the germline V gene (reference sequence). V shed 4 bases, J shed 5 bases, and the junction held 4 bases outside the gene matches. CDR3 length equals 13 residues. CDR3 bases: TGTGCCTGGAACCGACAGGGGGCGACTGAAGCTTTCTTT. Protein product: CAWNRQGATEAFF.

The CDR3 loop is CAISESKPTGVEQYF. In nucleotides, the CDR3 is TGTGCCATCAGTGAGTCGAAGCCGACAGGGGTCGAGCAGTACTTC. V usage is TRBV10-3 and J usage is TRBJ2-7, with 8 bases identical to TRBD1. V gave up 0 bases and J gave up 6 bases; unmatched junction bases: 7. CDR1 is ENHRY, CDR2 SYGVKD, per germline. This CDR3 has 15 amino acids.